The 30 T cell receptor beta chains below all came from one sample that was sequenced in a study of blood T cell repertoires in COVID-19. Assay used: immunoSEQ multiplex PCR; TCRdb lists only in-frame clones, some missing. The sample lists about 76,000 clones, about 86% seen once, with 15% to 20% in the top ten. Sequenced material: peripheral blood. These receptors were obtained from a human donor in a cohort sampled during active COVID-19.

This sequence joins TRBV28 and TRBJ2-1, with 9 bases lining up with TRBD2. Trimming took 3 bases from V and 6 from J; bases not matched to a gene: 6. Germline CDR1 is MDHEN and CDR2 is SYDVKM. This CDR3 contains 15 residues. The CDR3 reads CASSLGGRAGNEQFF. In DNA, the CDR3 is TGTGCCAGCAGTTTGGGCGGGAGGGCCGGCAATGAGCAGTTCTTC. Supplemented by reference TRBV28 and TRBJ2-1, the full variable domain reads DVKVTQSSRYLVKRTGEKVFLECVQDMDHENMFWYRQDPGLGLRLIYFSYDVKMKEKGDIPEGYSVSREKKERFSLILESASTNQTSMYLCASSLGGRAGNEQFFGPGTRLTVL.

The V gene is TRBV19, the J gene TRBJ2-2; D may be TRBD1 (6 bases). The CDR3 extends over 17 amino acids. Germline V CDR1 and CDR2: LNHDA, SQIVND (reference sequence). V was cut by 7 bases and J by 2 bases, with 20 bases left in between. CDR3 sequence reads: CASINPSGARNTGELFF. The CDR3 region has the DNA TGTGCCAGTATCAACCCCTCAGGGGCCCGAAACACCGGGGAGCTGTTTTTT.

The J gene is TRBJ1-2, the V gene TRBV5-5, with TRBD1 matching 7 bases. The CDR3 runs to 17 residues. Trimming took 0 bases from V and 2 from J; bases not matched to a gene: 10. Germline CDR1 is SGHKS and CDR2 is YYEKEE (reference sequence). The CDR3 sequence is CASSLVKTAGGNYGYTF. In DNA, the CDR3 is TGTGCCAGCAGCTTGGTAAAAACGGCAGGGGGAAACTATGGCTACACCTTC.

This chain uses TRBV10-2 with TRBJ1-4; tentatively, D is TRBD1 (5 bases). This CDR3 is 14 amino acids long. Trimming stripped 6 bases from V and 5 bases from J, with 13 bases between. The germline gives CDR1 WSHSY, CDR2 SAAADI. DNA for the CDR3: TGCGCCAGCAGCCGGGACTTGCTAAATGAAAAACTGTTTTTT. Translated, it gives CASSRDLLNEKLFF.

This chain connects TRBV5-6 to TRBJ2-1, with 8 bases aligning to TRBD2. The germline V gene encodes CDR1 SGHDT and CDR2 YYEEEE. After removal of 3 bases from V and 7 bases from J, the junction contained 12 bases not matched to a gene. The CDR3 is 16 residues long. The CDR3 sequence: CASSSSTKREWNEQFF. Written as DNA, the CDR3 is TGTGCCAGCAGCTCCTCGACCAAGCGGGAGTGGAATGAGCAGTTCTTC.

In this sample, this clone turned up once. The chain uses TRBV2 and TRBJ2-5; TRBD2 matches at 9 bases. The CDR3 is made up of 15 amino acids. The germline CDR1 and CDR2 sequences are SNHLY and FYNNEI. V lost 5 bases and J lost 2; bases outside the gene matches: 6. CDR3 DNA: TGTGCCAGCAGTTTCTTGACTAGCGGTCAAGAGACCCAGTACTTC. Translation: CASSFLTSGQETQYF. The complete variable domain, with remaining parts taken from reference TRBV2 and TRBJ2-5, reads EPEVTQTPSHQVTQMGQEVILRCVPISNHLYFYWYRQILGQKVEFLVSFYNNEISEKSEIFDDQFSVERPDGSNFTLKIRSTKLEDSAMYFCASSFLTSGQETQYFGPGTRLLVL.

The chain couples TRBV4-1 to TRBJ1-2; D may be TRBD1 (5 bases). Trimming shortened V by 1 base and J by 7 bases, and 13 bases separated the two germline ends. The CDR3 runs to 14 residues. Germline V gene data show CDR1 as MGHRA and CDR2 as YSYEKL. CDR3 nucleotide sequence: TGCGCCAGCAGCCAAGGGTCGCAGGGAGGTGGCTACACCTTC. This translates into CASSQGSQGGGYTF.

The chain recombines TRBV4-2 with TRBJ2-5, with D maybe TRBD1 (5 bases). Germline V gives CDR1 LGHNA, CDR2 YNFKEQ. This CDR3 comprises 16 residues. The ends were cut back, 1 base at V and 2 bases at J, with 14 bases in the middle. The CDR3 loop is CASSQAFGAGQETQYF. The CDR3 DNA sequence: TGTGCCAGCAGCCAAGCCTTTGGGGCAGGGCAAGAGACCCAGTACTTC.

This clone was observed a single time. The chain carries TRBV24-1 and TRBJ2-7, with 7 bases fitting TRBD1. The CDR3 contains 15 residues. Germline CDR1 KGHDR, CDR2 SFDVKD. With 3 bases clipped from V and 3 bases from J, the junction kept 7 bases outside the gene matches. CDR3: CATSDPRTGGYEQYF. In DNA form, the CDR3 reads TGTGCCACCAGTGATCCAAGGACAGGAGGCTACGAGCAGTACTTC.

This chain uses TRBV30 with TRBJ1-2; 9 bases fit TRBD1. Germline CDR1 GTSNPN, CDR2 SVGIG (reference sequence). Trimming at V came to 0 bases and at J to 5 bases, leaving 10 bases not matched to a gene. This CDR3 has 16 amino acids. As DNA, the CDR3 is TGTGCCTGGAGTGTACCGGGACAGGGAATCTTATATGGCTACACCTTC. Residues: CAWSVPGQGILYGYTF.

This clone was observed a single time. The DNA for the CDR3 is TGTGCCAGCAGCTTAGCGCGCGGGAGGTACGAGCAGTACTTC. Residues: CASSLARGRYEQYF. The J gene is TRBJ2-7, the V gene TRBV7-8; TRBD2 agrees at 8 bases. Germline values: CDR1 SGHVS, CDR2 FQNEAQ. The CDR3 runs 14 residues. V lost 0 bases to trimming and J lost 4 bases; unmatched junction nucleotides: 2. The variable domain in full, with the rest retrieved from reference TRBV7-8 and TRBJ2-7, is GAGVSQSPRYKVAKRGQDVALRCDPISGHVSLFWYQQALGQGPEFLTYFQNEAQLDKSGLPSDRFFAERPEGSVSTLKIQRTQQEDSAVYLCASSLARGRYEQYFGPGTRLTVT.

The CDR3 here is CASSPTLGSTEAFF. Here the CDR3 DNA reads TGTGCCAGCAGCCCGACTTTGGGGAGCACTGAAGCTTTCTTT. This chain joins TRBV5-6 and TRBJ1-1; no clear D. The CDR3 totals 14 residues. V was pared by 4 bases and J by 4 bases, with 14 bases between. The germline V gene encodes CDR1 SGHDT and CDR2 YYEEEE.

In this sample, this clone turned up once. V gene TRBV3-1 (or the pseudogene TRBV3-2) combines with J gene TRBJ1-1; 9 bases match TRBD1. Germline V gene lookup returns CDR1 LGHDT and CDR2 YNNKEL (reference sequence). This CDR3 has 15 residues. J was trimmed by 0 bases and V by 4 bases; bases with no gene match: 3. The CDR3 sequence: CASSPTGGLNTEAFF. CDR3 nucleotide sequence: TGTGCCAGCAGCCCAACAGGGGGCTTGAACACTGAAGCTTTCTTT.

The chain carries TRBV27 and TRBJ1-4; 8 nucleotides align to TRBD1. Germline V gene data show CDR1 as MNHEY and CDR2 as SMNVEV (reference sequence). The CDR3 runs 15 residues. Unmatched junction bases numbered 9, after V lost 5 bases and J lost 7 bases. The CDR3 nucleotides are TGTGCCAGCAGTCCGCAGGGGGCTACGTCTGAAAAACTGTTTTTT. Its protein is CASSPQGATSEKLFF. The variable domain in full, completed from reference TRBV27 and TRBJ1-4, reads EAQVTQNPRYLITVTGKKLTVTCSQNMNHEYMSWYRQDPGLGLRQIYYSMNVEVTDKGDVPEGYKVSRKEKRNFPLILESPSPNQTSLYFCASSPQGATSEKLFFGSGTQLSVL.

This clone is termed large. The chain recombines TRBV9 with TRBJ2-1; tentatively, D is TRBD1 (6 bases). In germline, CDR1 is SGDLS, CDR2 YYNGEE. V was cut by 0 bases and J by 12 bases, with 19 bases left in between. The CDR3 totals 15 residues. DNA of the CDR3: TGTGCCAGCAGCGTAGCACAGGGAGACCCACTGGGGCAGTTCTTC. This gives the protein CASSVAQGDPLGQFF.

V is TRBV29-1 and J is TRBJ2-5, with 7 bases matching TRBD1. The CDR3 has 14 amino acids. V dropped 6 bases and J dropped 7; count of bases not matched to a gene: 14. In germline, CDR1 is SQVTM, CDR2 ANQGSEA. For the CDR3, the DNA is TGCAGCGTAGTCGGACAGGCAAGGCCCGGGACCCAGTACTTC. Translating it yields CSVVGQARPGTQYF.

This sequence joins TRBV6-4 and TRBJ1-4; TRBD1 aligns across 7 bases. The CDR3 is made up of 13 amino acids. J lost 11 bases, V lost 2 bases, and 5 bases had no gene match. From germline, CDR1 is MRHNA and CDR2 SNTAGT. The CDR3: CASSDRPGGKLFF. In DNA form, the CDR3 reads TGTGCCAGCAGTGACCGCCCAGGGGGGAAACTGTTTTTT.

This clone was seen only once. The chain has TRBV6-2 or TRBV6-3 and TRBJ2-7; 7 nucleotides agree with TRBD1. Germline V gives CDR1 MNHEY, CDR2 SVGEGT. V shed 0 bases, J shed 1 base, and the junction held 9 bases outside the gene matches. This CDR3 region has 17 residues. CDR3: CASSYSTGVKESYEQYF. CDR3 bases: TGTGCCAGCAGTTACTCCACAGGGGTAAAAGAGTCCTACGAGCAGTACTTC.

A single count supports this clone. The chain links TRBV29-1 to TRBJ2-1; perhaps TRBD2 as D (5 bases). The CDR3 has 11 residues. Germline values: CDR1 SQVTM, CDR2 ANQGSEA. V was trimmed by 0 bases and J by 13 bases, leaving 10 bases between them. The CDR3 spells CSVEEGGPQFF. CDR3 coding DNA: TGCAGCGTTGAAGAAGGAGGACCACAGTTCTTC.

CDR3 sequence: CATSDSMGLAGRGWFF. The CDR3 nucleotides read TGTGCCACCAGTGATTCAATGGGACTAGCGGGGAGGGGGTGGTTCTTC. The genes are TRBV24-1 and TRBJ2-1, with 13 bases matching TRBD2. Germline V gene data show CDR1 as KGHDR and CDR2 as SFDVKD. The CDR3 is 16 amino acids. Losses at the gene ends were 2 bases for V and 15 bases for J; bases not matched to a gene: 12.

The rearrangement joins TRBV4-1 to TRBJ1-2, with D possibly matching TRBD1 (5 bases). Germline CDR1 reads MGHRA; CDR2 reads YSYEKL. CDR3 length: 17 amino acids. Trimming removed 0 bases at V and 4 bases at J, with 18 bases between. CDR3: CASSQDLYPRGAYGYTF. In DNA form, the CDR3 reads TGCGCCAGCAGCCAAGACCTATACCCAAGGGGCGCCTATGGCTACACCTTC.

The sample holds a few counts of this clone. Written as DNA, the CDR3 is TGCGCCAGCAGCCAAGGGGTCAGGGACACTGAAGCTTTCTTT. Translating gives CASSQGVRDTEAFF. The gene calls are TRBV4-3 and TRBJ1-1; TRBD1 might be the D (5 bases). The V end was cut by 1 base, the J end by 3 bases, with 9 bases between. Germline V CDR1 and CDR2: LGHNA, YSLEER. This CDR3 has 14 amino acids.

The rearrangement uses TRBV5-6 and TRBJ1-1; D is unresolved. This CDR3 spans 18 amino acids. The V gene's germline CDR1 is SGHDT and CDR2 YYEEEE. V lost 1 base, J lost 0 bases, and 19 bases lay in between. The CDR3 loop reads CASSLLDGAPRMNTEAFF. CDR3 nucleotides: TGTGCCAGCAGCTTGCTGGATGGAGCGCCCCGCATGAACACTGAAGCTTTCTTT.

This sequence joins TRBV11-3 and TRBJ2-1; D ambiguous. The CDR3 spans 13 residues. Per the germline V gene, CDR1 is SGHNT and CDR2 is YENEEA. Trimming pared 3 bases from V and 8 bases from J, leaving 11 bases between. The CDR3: CASSFSELDEQFF. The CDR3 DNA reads TGTGCCAGCAGCTTTTCGGAGTTGGATGAGCAGTTCTTC. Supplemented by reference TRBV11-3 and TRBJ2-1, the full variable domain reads EAGVVQSPRYKIIEKKQPVAFWCNPISGHNTLYWYLQNLGQGPELLIRYENEEAVDDSQLPKDRFSAERLKGVDSTLKIQPAELGDSAVYLCASSFSELDEQFFGPGTRLTVL.

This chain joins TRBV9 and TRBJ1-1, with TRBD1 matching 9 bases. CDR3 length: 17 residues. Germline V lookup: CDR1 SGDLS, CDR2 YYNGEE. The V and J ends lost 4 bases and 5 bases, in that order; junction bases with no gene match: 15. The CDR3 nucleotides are TGTGCCAGCAGCCATTCAATTGTACAGGGGGCGAAGACTGAAGCTTTCTTT. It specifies CASSHSIVQGAKTEAFF.

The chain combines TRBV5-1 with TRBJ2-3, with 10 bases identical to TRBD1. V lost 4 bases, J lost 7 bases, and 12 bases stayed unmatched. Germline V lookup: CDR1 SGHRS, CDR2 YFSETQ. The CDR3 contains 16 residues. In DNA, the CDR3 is TGCGCCAGCAGCCCTAGCCCAGGGACAGGGGAGAATACGCAGTATTTT. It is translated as CASSPSPGTGENTQYF.

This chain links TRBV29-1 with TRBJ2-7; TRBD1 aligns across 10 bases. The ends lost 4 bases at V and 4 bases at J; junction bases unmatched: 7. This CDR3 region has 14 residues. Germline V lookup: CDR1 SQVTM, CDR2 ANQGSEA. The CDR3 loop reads CSVAPPGQGYEQYF. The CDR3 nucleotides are TGCAGCGTTGCCCCGCCGGGACAGGGGTACGAGCAGTACTTC.

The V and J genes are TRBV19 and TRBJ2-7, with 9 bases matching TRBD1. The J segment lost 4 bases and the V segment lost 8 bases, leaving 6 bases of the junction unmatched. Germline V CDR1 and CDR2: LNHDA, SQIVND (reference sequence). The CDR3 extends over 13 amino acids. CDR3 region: CASGQGQGYEQYF. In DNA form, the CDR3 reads TGTGCCAGTGGACAGGGGCAAGGGTACGAGCAGTACTTC.

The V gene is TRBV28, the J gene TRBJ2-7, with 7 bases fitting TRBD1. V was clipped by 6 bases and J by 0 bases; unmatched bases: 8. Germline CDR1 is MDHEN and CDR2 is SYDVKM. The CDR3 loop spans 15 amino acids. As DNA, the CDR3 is TGTGCCAGCAGGCCTACCGGGACAGTCTCCTACGAGCAGTACTTC. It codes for CASRPTGTVSYEQYF.

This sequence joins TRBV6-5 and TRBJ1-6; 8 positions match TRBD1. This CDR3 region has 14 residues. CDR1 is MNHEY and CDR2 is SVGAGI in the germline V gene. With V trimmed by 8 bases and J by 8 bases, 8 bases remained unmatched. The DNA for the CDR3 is TGTGCCAGCGGCGCCAGGGGGCGTGATTCACCCCTCCACTTT. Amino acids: CASGARGRDSPLHF.